The 8 T cell receptor beta chains in this list originate from one sample, sequenced in a study of cytomegalovirus exposure and HLA in healthy donors. 60 Vbeta and 13 Jbeta primers were used in PCR. Some clones are missing from TCRdb's copy, which holds only in-frame ones; the method was immunoSEQ multiplex PCR. Of 130,000 to 150,000 clones in the sample, 65% to 85% were seen once. Sequenced sample: PBMCs. The receptors come from a woman aged 40 to 49 in good health and CMV-seropositive.

The chain is built from TRBV5-5 and TRBJ2-7, with D perhaps TRBD1 (6 bases). V dropped 4 bases and J dropped 2 bases, with 13 bases sitting between them. CDR3 length equals 14 residues. Germline V gene sequence: CDR1 SGHKS, CDR2 YYEKEE (reference sequence). CDR3 nucleotides: TGTGCCAGCAGCAGGGGGTTCGCCGCCTACGAGCAGTACTTC. Its translation: CASSRGFAAYEQYF. Full variable domain (remainder filled in from reference TRBV5-5 and TRBJ2-7): DAGVTQSPTHLIKTRGQQVTLRCSPISGHKSVSWYQQVLGQGPQFIFQYYEKEERGRGNFPDRFSARQFPNYSSELNVNALLLGDSALYLCASSRGFAAYEQYFGPGTRLTVT.

This clone has more than one count but fewer than ten. The chain combines TRBV4-1 with TRBJ1-1, with a weak D call TRBD1 (5 bases). The CDR3 loop spans 15 amino acids. The germline V and J ends were trimmed by 0 bases and 1 base, with 9 bases remaining between them. From germline, CDR1 is MGHRA and CDR2 YSYEKL. CDR3 bases: TGCGCCAGCAGCCAAGATCTCAGGGCGAACACTGAAGCTTTCTTT. Translating it yields CASSQDLRANTEAFF.

The chain uses TRBV29-1 and TRBJ1-1; D is unclear. Germline V gene lookup returns CDR1 SQVTM and CDR2 ANQGSEA. The V gene lost 4 bases and the J gene lost 2 bases, with 11 bases spanning the gap. The CDR3 has 13 residues. CDR3 in DNA: TGCAGCGTTGTTCAGCGGCTAAACACTGAAGCTTTCTTT. Protein: CSVVQRLNTEAFF.

In its sample, this clone was seen once. V usage is TRBV4-1 and J usage is TRBJ2-1, with TRBD1 identical over 8 bases. V dropped 1 base and J dropped 2; count of bases not matched to a gene: 1. Germline loops: CDR1 MGHRA, CDR2 YSYEKL. CDR3 size: 15 residues. The CDR3 DNA follows: TGCGCCAGCAGCCAAGGACAGGGGACCTACAATGAGCAGTTCTTC. This gives the protein CASSQGQGTYNEQFF.

This clone was picked up one time. The chain recombines TRBV28 with TRBJ1-2, with 9 positions matching TRBD1. The CDR3 runs 14 residues. Germline V gives CDR1 MDHEN, CDR2 SYDVKM. Unmatched junction bases numbered 3, after V lost 5 bases and J lost 2 bases. In DNA form, the CDR3 reads TGTGCCAGCAGTACCGGGACAGGGAACTATGGCTACACCTTC. As protein: CASSTGTGNYGYTF.

This chain joins TRBV27 and TRBJ2-4; 7 nucleotides agree with TRBD1. The CDR3 consists of 15 residues. The germline V gene has CDR1 MNHEY and CDR2 SMNVEV (reference sequence). V was clipped by 2 bases and J by 6 bases; unmatched bases: 7. CDR3 region: CASSLITGVGNIQYF. The CDR3 DNA follows: TGTGCCAGCAGTTTAATCACAGGGGTTGGAAACATTCAGTACTTC.

The chain combines TRBV2 with TRBJ2-3; tentative D call: TRBD2 (7 bases). The CDR3 covers 15 residues. The V end was cut by 8 bases, the J end by 5 bases, with 20 bases between. Looked up from germline, CDR1 is SNHLY and CDR2 is FYNNEI. The DNA of the CDR3 is TGTGCCAGCGGTAACGGGGGGCAATCACGAGATACGCAGTATTTT. It specifies CASGNGGQSRDTQYF.

The sample holds a few counts of this clone. This rearrangement joins TRBV6-6 to TRBJ1-1; no definite D call. The CDR3 length is 15 residues. CDR1 is MNHNY, CDR2 SVGAGI, per germline (reference sequence). V shed 5 bases and J shed 3 bases, with 16 bases lying between them. CDR3 amino acids: CASSQSLTPDTEAFF. The CDR3 nucleotides are TGTGCCAGCAGTCAAAGCCTCACCCCCGACACTGAAGCTTTCTTT.